The sequence of this T cell receptor beta chain was determined in a study of hypomethylating agent response in myelodysplastic syndrome (dated by TCRdb to the early 2020s). As for the study more broadly: The hypomethylating agent given was azacitidine in about 70% of the 11 patients and decitabine in 3 of 11 patients. Of the myelodysplastic syndrome patients in the cohort, some ten were male and 2 were female. A mean patient age of about 76 +/- 6.4 years was recorded, and a diploid cytogenetic profile was observed most commonly. The mutation found most frequently was TET2, which appeared in about 45% of the 11 patients. Roughly 6 patients responded with complete response or hematologic improvement, and roughly five patients were non-responders. Response was defined as complete response or hematologic improvement, and any patient who met neither criterion was considered a non-responder.

Bulk bone marrow was analyzed, and T-cell subsets were not sorted. Immunosequencing of the TCR beta CDR3 regions was performed on bone marrow from about 10 myelodysplastic syndrome patients before and after hypomethylating agent therapy. For longitudinal repertoire tracking, a baseline bone marrow plus two to three bone marrows at different post-treatment timepoints were contributed by each patient. Genomic DNA was extracted from whole bone marrow, and quality was checked by TapeStation, NanoDrop OneC and PicoGreen assays. What the research found in general, with its limitations: Healthy control donors were not age-matched to MDS patients, which could have impacted the MDS versus healthy comparison. Novel clonotypes emerged more often in responders, while non-responders showed more contracted clonotypes after treatment. No significant change in richness, rarefaction diversity or clonality was detected after hypomethylating agent treatment, either across all patients or within response groups. Only 11 patients were analyzed, so the cohort was small. Possible recognition of novel MDS antigens by the shared GLIPH2 clusters was not confirmed, and experimental validation of that possible recognition is needed.

Via the germline V gene, CDR1 is SNHLY and CDR2 FYNNEI. From its cysteine to its phenylalanine, the CDR3 spans 10 amino acids. The retained sequence is limited to the CDR3, 30 bases, with the frame set at the first base. V is clipped by 5 bases and J by 5 bases, and the sequence between their germline boundaries is 3 bases long. The library came from the immunoSEQ multiplex PCR assay. Survey resolution was applied, with two replicates of about 200 ng each being run for a total of around 400 ng of DNA per sample. Rearranged TCRB sequences in genomic DNA were detected with the hsTCRB kit, which uses multiplex PCR primers directed at V and J genes. In the first PCR, the CDR3 region was amplified for around 28 cycles with the QIAGEN Multiplex PCR Kit. An approximately 8-cycle second PCR added sample barcodes and Illumina adapters to each replicate. A QuantStudio 6 together with the KAPA library quantification kit was used to quantify the pooled libraries. Roughly 14 pM of pooled libraries was sequenced on an Illumina MiSeq using 156-cycle single-end reads plus a 15-cycle index read. On the study's bioinformatics: Of 168,753 unique clonotypes, 1.5% to 2% were flagged by VDJdb annotation as previously reported viral-epitope-specific. Raw reads were processed by the immunoSEQ Data Assistant and immunoSEQ Analyzer into normalized, annotated TCRB repertoires. Clonotype analysis used the immunarch R package version 0.6.5 and BioAnalyzer. Richness was estimated after downsampling every repertoire to the clone count of the smallest repertoire. Clonotypes were categorized as expanded, contracted or novel by Fisher's exact tests, where a novel clonotype had zero frequency before treatment. Significantly changed CDR3 beta sequences were clustered with GLIPH2 at simulation_depth=1000 and kmer_min_depth=3, and CDR3s shorter than five residues were left out. TCRdb provides this immuneACCESS table in a form limited to in-frame rearrangements. Some clones are lacking; in checked studies, under half of them reflect an unresolved V gene, and why the rest are absent is not known. The DNA gave D and trimming, while V, J and clone size come from that table. Here the sample has thousands of clones; approximately 90% occur a single time. The ten largest account for approximately 15% of the sample.

In the case of this clone: Its antigen target is currently unknown. No base-level quality is on record; no much larger clone is a single base apart.

The chain couples TRBV2 to TRBJ2-5, with the identity of the D gene unclear. This receptor was obtained from a human donor with myelodysplastic syndrome. The source was bone marrow, collected before or after starting hypomethylating agent treatment for myelodysplastic syndrome (not recorded which). The CDR3 reads as follows: CASSLETQYF. The DNA sequence is TGTGCCAGCAGTCTTGAGACCCAGTACTTC.